This TCR beta chain emerged from a study of cytomegalovirus exposure and HLA in healthy donors. Looking at the study overall: In terms of ancestry, the Caucasian-associated cluster contained about four fifths of the approximately 400 genotyped donors.

Donors were ostensibly healthy at sampling, although undocumented immune exposures were probable. Researchers ran the PCR with 60 Vbeta and 13 Jbeta primers. The repertoire was sequenced with immunoSEQ multiplex PCR; TCRdb's copy has only in-frame clones and lacks some. The top ten clones hold less than 3.5% of a sample with about 200,000 clones, about 78% of them seen once. Notes on the study in general: A later analysis associated 15,000 to 20,000 TCR beta sequences with HLA alleles at a 0.05 false discovery rate. It was reported that the classifier diagnosed cytomegalovirus status with high specificity and sensitivity in both the original and validation cohorts.

Of note for this clone: As yet, its antigen is unknown.

Sequences were obtained from PBMCs. The receptor was derived from a woman between 25 and 40 years old in good health and CMV-seronegative.

The CDR3 protein is CASSEPGQGAGETQYF. The CDR3 DNA sequence: TGCGCCAGCAGCGAGCCGGGACAGGGGGCGGGAGAGACCCAGTACTTC. The gene calls are TRBV5-1 and TRBJ2-5; TRBD1 matches 12 bases. Trimming cost V 4 bases and J 4 bases; bases outside gene matches: 8. This CDR3 contains 16 residues. CDR1 is SGHRS and CDR2 is YFSETQ in the germline V gene.